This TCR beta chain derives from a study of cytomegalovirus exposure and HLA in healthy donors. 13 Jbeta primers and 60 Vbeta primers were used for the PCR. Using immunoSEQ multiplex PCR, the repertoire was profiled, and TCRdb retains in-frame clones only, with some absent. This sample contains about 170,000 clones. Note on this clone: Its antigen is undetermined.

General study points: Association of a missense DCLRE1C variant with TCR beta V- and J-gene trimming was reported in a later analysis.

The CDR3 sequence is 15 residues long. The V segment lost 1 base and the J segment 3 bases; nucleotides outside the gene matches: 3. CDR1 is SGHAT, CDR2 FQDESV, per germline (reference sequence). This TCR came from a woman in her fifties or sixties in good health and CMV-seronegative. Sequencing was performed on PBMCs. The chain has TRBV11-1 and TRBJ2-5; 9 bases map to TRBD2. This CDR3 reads CASSLGRGGEETQYF. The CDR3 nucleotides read TGTGCCAGCAGCTTAGGGCGGGGGGGCGAAGAGACCCAGTACTTC.